Following are 21 T cell receptor beta chains from one sample sequenced in a study of neurological immune-mediated disorders. As for time point: longitudinal time-point 2. TCRdb used MiXCR to reprocess the 5' RACE reads, holding one entry per CDR3 protein. This sample has approximately 80,000 distinct CDR3 sequences, with 5% to 6.5% found just once. The sample was PBMCs. The receptors derive from a woman aged 55-69 years with multiple sclerosis.

In its sample, this clonotype was seen many times. V gene TRBV6-5 combines with J gene TRBJ1-2; the match to TRBD1 covers 8 bases. Germline V gives CDR1 MNHEY, CDR2 SVGAGI. Losses at the gene ends were 8 bases for V and 6 bases for J; bases not matched to a gene: 8. This CDR3 region has 13 residues. CDR3 bases: TGTGCCAGCGTAGGGGGGGACAGGAATGGCTACACCTTC. Protein product: CASVGGDRNGYTF.

At least ten counts were recorded for this clonotype. J is TRBJ1-5 and V is TRBV3-1; D remains unclear. The CDR3 runs to 14 residues. V lost 7 bases to trimming and J lost 4 bases, with 14 bases between them. Germline assignment: CDR1 LGHDT and CDR2 YNNKEL (reference sequence). The CDR3 loop reads CASTHFTRNQPQHF. The CDR3 DNA is TGTGCCAGCACCCACTTTACCCGTAATCAGCCCCAGCATTTT.

By sample fraction, this clonotype is medium-sized. The chain links TRBV7-2 to TRBJ2-3; no clear D gene. The CDR3 consists of 15 residues. Trimming pared 5 bases from V and 4 bases from J, leaving 16 bases between. Germline V gene data show CDR1 as SGHTA and CDR2 as FQGNSA. The CDR3 loop reads CASSHQPAPADTQYF. CDR3 bases: TGTGCCAGCAGCCATCAGCCCGCCCCGGCAGATACGCAGTATTTT.

The table lists this clonotype with many counts. The V and J genes are TRBV20-1 and TRBJ2-7, with 7 bases that match TRBD1. CDR1 DFQATT and CDR2 SNEGSKA come from the germline V gene (reference sequence). The CDR3 totals 13 residues. Germline trimming cut 6 bases from V and 4 bases from J; bases unmatched to any gene: 9. CDR3 in DNA: TGCAGTGCCCGCATGCCGGGACAGTACGAGCAGTACTTC. It codes for CSARMPGQYEQYF.

This clonotype occurred many times. V and J are TRBV5-1 and TRBJ2-7; weak D call: TRBD1 (6 bases). Deletions cut 2 bases from V and 3 bases from J, with 15 bases between. Germline lookup yields CDR1 SGHRS and CDR2 YFSETQ. The CDR3 is 15 residues long. The CDR3 DNA sequence: TGCGCCAGCAGCTTACAGGGTAAGCTAAACTACGAGCAGTACTTC. Protein sequence: CASSLQGKLNYEQYF.

The table lists this clonotype with many counts. The V call is TRBV4-1, the J call TRBJ2-1; D may be TRBD1 or TRBD2 (5 bases each). Germline-derived CDR1 and CDR2 are MGHRA and YSYEKL. Trimming removed 6 bases from V and 4 bases from J, with 7 bases in between. The CDR3 has 12 residues. This CDR3 is CASSWGYNEQFF. In nucleotides, the CDR3 is TGCGCCAGCAGTTGGGGGTACAATGAGCAGTTCTTC.

In its sample, this clonotype was seen many times. The genes are TRBV20-1 and TRBJ1-1; TRBD1 agrees at 9 bases. V lost 0 bases, J lost 3 bases, and 11 bases stayed unmatched. This CDR3 contains 17 residues. The germline gives CDR1 DFQATT, CDR2 SNEGSKA (reference sequence). The CDR3 loop is CSAREDYRGLGYTEAFF. For the CDR3, the DNA is TGCAGTGCTAGAGAAGATTACAGGGGGCTCGGGTACACTGAAGCTTTCTTT.

This clonotype was seen repeatedly, ten times or more. The J gene is TRBJ2-7, the V gene TRBV7-6, with TRBD2 identical over 8 bases. In germline, CDR1 is SGHVS, CDR2 FNYEAQ. With 5 bases clipped from V and 3 bases from J, the junction kept 6 bases outside the gene matches. This CDR3 is 14 amino acids long. The CDR3 coding sequence is TGTGCCAGCAGCAGCGCGGGGGGCCGCTACGAGCAGTACTTC. Its protein product is CASSSAGGRYEQYF. Full variable domain (remainder filled in from reference TRBV7-6 and TRBJ2-7): GAGVSQSPRYKVTKRGQDVALRCDPISGHVSLYWYRQALGQGPEFLTYFNYEAQQDKSGLPNDRFSAERPEGSISTLTIQRTEQRDSAMYRCASSSAGGRYEQYFGPGTRLTVT.

The chain combines TRBV5-5 with TRBJ2-1; D may be TRBD1 (5 bases). Trimming cost V 2 bases and J 12 bases, with 12 bases left between them. Germline CDR1 reads SGHKS; CDR2 reads YYEKEE (reference sequence). The CDR3 runs to 12 residues. CDR3 protein: CASSFTGQGQFF. The CDR3 DNA follows: TGTGCCAGCAGCTTTACCGGCCAGGGGCAGTTCTTC.

The chain combines TRBV20-1 with TRBJ1-1; a possible D gene is TRBD1 (6 bases). The germline V gene has CDR1 DFQATT and CDR2 SNEGSKA (reference sequence). V was cut by 4 bases and J by 6 bases, with 21 bases left in between. This CDR3 is 15 amino acids long. The CDR3 DNA is TGCAGTGCTACGGGGCCGCTCAGGGGAGGCGCTGAAGCTTTCTTT. This sequence encodes CSATGPLRGGAEAFF.

This clonotype was seen at least ten times. J is TRBJ2-7 and V is TRBV3-1; 7 bases align to TRBD2. V dropped 8 bases and J dropped 2; count of bases not matched to a gene: 3. Germline V lookup: CDR1 LGHDT, CDR2 YNNKEL (reference sequence). The CDR3 sequence is 12 residues long. The CDR3 reads CASGGTTYEQYF. DNA of the CDR3: TGTGCCAGCGGGGGGACTACCTACGAGCAGTACTTC.

In this sample, this clonotype turned up many times. This chain joins TRBV7-9 and TRBJ2-7, with 8 nucleotides matching TRBD1. The CDR3 sequence is 14 residues long. The germline V gene encodes CDR1 SEHNR and CDR2 FQNEAQ (reference sequence). J gave up 4 bases and V 5 bases, and 7 bases lay outside the gene matches. CDR3 DNA sequence: TGTGCCAGCAGCCCCCAGGGGGCGGATTACGAGCAGTACTTC. Translated, it gives CASSPQGADYEQYF. Full variable domain (remainder filled in from reference TRBV7-9 and TRBJ2-7): DTGVSQNPRHKITKRGQNVTFRCDPISEHNRLYWYRQTLGQGPEFLTYFQNEAQLEKSRLLSDRFSAERPKGSFSTLEIQRTEQGDSAMYLCASSPQGADYEQYFGPGTRLTVT.

The table lists this clonotype with many counts. The chain uses TRBV12-3 or TRBV12-4 and TRBJ2-1; 10 bases map to TRBD1. Losses at the gene ends were 5 bases for V and 6 bases for J; bases not matched to a gene: 1. CDR3 length equals 13 residues. The DNA for the CDR3 is TGTGCCAGCAGTCGGACAGGGGGCAATGAGCAGTTCTTC. It codes for CASSRTGGNEQFF.

This clonotype was counted many times. The V gene is TRBV20-1, the J gene TRBJ2-2, with D unclear. Germline V CDR1 and CDR2: DFQATT, SNEGSKA (reference sequence). Trimming pared 5 bases from V and 2 bases from J, leaving 12 bases between. The CDR3 loop spans 14 amino acids. The CDR3 DNA is TGCAGTGCTTCGCGCGGCGGAAACACCGGGGAGCTGTTTTTT. Its protein product is CSASRGGNTGELFF.

On this clonotype: A read error may account for a junction end that differs from germline. The V and J genes are TRBV7-9 and TRBJ1-2; D unclear. From germline, CDR1 is SEHNR and CDR2 FQNEAQ (reference sequence). The CDR3 length is 17 residues. The CDR3 is CSSSLGLSAQEKYGYTF. CDR3 bases: TGTTCCAGCAGCTTAGGGTTAAGCGCTCAGGAAAAATATGGCTACACCTTC.

This clonotype was recorded many times. This chain joins TRBV5-1 and TRBJ2-7, with D perhaps assigned TRBD1 or TRBD2 (6 bases each). Germline V gives CDR1 SGHRS, CDR2 YFSETQ. Trimming cost V 1 base and J 3 bases, with 17 bases left between them. This CDR3 has 16 residues. In DNA, the CDR3 is TGCGCCAGCAGCTTGACCCCGGGGGCTACTTACTACGAGCAGTACTTC. It translates to CASSLTPGATYYEQYF.

Ten or more counts support this clonotype. The rearrangement joins TRBV5-1 to TRBJ2-1, with 8 bases lining up with TRBD1. The length of the CDR3 is 18 residues. CDR1 and CDR2 (germline): SGHRS, YFSETQ. The ends lost 9 bases at V and 4 bases at J; junction bases unmatched: 21. As DNA, the CDR3 is TGCGCCACTACCACCGGACAGGGTGGGGTGGGGATATACAATGAGCAGTTCTTC. Residues: CATTTGQGGVGIYNEQFF.

This clonotype was detected many times. This rearrangement joins TRBV20-1 to TRBJ2-3; TRBD2 matches at 13 bases. CDR3 length: 16 residues. The germline CDR1 and CDR2 sequences are DFQATT and SNEGSKA (reference sequence). J was trimmed by 5 bases and V by 4 bases; bases with no gene match: 9. CDR3 amino acids: CSATATSGGAGDTQYF. In DNA form, the CDR3 reads TGCAGTGCTACGGCTACTAGCGGGGGGGCCGGAGATACGCAGTATTTT.

This clonotype has at least ten counts. The genes are TRBV5-1 and TRBJ2-2, with 9 nucleotides matching TRBD1. Trimming took 5 bases from V and 4 from J; bases not matched to a gene: 6. Germline V gives CDR1 SGHRS, CDR2 YFSETQ. The CDR3 has 15 amino acids. CDR3: CASSSGTGSTGELFF. DNA for the CDR3: TGCGCCAGCAGTTCCGGGACAGGGAGCACCGGGGAGCTGTTTTTT.

There are many counts of this clonotype. The chain recombines TRBV5-5 with TRBJ2-7; D might be TRBD1 (6 bases). The CDR3 spans 15 residues. Trimming removed 0 bases at V and 0 bases at J, with 10 bases between. Germline-derived CDR1 and CDR2 are SGHKS and YYEKEE (reference sequence). CDR3 sequence: CASSLEVRGSYEQYF. DNA of the CDR3: TGTGCCAGCAGCTTGGAGGTCAGGGGCTCCTACGAGCAGTACTTC.

The chain links TRBV7-2 to TRBJ2-3; 11 bases agree with TRBD1. Germline V gene sequence: CDR1 SGHTA, CDR2 FQGNSA. The trim removed 1 base at V and 4 bases at J, leaving 4 bases unmatched. This CDR3 is built from 16 residues. The CDR3 sequence: CASSLDGTGGPDTQYF. The DNA of the CDR3 is TGTGCCAGCAGCTTAGACGGGACAGGGGGGCCAGATACGCAGTATTTT.